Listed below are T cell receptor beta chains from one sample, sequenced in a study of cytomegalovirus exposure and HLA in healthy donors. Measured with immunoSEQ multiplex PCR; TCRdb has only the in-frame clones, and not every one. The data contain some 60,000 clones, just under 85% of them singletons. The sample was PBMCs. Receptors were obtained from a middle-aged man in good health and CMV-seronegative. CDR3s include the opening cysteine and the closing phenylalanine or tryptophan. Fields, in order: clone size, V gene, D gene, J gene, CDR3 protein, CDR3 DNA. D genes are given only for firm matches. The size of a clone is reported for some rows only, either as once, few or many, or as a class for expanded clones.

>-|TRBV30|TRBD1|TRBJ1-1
CAWTDRGPWTEAFF
TGTGCCTGGACCGACAGGGGGCCTTGGACTGAAGCTTTCTTT
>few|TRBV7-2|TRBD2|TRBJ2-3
CASSPGGGSGGASDTQYF
TGTGCCAGCAGCCCCGGGGGGGGTAGCGGGGGGGCGTCAGATACGCAGTATTTT
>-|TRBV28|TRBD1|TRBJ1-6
CASSPPQGQNSPLHF
TGTGCCAGCAGTCCCCCGCAGGGACAGAACTCACCCCTCCACTTT
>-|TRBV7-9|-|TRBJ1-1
CASSLRGGSHTEAFF
TGTGCCAGCAGCTTAAGAGGTGGATCGCACACTGAAGCTTTCTTT
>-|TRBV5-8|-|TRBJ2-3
CASSWGADTQYF
TGTGCCAGCAGCTGGGGGGCAGATACGCAGTATTTT
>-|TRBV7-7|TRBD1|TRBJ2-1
CASSLGQGYEQFF
TGTGCTAGCAGCTTAGGACAGGGTTATGAGCAGTTCTTC
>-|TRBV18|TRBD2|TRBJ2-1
CASSPNWAGGLLSEQFF
TGTGCCAGCTCACCAAATTGGGCGGGGGGCCTTTTGTCTGAGCAGTTCTTC
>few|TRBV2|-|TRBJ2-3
CASSVISYQYF
TGTGCCAGCAGTGTTATTTCTTATCAGTATTTT
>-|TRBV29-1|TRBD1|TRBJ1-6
CSVSVGTAYNSPLHF
TGCAGCGTTTCTGTGGGGACAGCATATAATTCACCCCTCCACTTT
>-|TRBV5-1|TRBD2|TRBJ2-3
CASSLAPGLAGSTDTQYF
TGCGCCAGCAGCTTGGCCCCCGGACTAGCGGGGAGCACAGATACGCAGTATTTT
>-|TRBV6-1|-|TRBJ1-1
CASSVTQGNTEAFF
TGTGCCAGCAGTGTCACCCAGGGGAACACTGAAGCTTTCTTT
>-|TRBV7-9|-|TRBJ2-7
CASSHNVQGGYEQYF
TGTGCCAGCAGCCACAACGTTCAGGGAGGCTACGAGCAGTACTTC
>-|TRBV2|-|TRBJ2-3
CASSEPRGRTDTQYF
TGTGCCAGCAGTGAACCCCGCGGGCGCACAGATACGCAGTATTTT
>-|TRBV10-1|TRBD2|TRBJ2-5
CASSDVGEGETQYF
TGCGCCAGCAGTGATGTCGGGGAGGGGGAGACCCAGTACTTC
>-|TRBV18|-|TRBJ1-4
CASSLQGNEKLFF
TGTGCCAGCTCCTTACAGGGAAACGAAAAACTGTTTTTT
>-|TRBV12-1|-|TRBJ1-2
CASSSSTGSDGYTF
TGTGCCAGCAGCTCCTCTACGGGGTCCGATGGCTACACCTTC
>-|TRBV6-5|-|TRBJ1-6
CASSYSWGADSPLHF
TGTGCCAGCAGTTACTCCTGGGGCGCGGATTCACCCCTCCACTTT
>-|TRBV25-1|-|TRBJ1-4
CASSEYPGATNEKLFF
TGTGCCAGCAGTGAATACCCGGGGGCAACTAATGAAAAACTGTTTTTT
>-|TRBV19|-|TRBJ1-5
CASTTILAGALAYSNQPQHF
TGTGCCAGTACCACGATTTTGGCAGGGGCCCTGGCATATAGCAATCAGCCCCAGCATTTT
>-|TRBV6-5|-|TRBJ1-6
CASSYRPPGTPLHF
TGTGCCAGCAGTTACCGGCCTCCGGGGACACCCCTCCACTTT
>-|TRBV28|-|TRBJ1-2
CASSSGNRYGYTF
TGTGCCAGCAGTTCGGGGAATCGGTATGGCTACACCTTC
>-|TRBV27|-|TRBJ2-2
CASSRDTGELFF
TGTGCCAGCAGTCGCGACACCGGGGAGCTGTTTTTT
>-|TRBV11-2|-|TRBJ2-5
CASSTGSRVQETQYF
TGTGCCAGCAGCACTGGAAGTCGGGTCCAAGAGACCCAGTACTTC
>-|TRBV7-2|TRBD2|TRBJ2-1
CASSPLAGGPYEQFF
TGTGCCAGCAGCCCCCTAGCGGGGGGGCCCTATGAGCAGTTCTTC
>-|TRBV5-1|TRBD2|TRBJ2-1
CASQRESAGFSYNEQFF
TGCGCCAGCCAGCGAGAGTCAGCGGGATTCTCCTACAATGAGCAGTTCTTC
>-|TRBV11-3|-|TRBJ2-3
CASSLMAADTQYF
TGTGCCAGCAGCTTAATGGCCGCAGATACGCAGTATTTT
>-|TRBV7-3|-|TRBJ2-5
CASSSIPGETQYF
TGTGCCAGCAGCTCAATCCCCGGAGAGACCCAGTACTTC
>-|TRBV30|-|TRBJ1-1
CAWRKWGGTEAFF
TGTGCCTGGAGGAAGTGGGGGGGGACTGAAGCTTTCTTT
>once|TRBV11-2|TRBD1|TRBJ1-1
CASSSTPGQLNTEAFF
TGTGCCAGCAGCTCTACCCCGGGACAGCTGAACACTGAAGCTTTCTTT
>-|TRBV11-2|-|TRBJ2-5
CASSLTVDRQETQYF
TGTGCCAGCAGCTTAACCGTAGACAGGCAAGAGACCCAGTACTTC
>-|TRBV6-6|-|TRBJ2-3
CASSYSRRLSTDTQYF
TGTGCCAGCAGTTACAGCCGGCGACTTAGCACAGATACGCAGTATTTT
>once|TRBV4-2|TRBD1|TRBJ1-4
CASSQLAGGGGGVNEKLFF
TGTGCCAGCAGCCAACTCGCAGGGGGCGGAGGGGGGGTTAATGAAAAACTGTTTTTT
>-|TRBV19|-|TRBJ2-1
CASSPTGFTYNEQFF
TGTGCCAGTAGCCCGACAGGTTTTACCTACAATGAGCAGTTCTTC
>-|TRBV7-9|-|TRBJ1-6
CASSLRGFDNSPLHF
TGTGCCAGCAGCTTAAGGGGATTTGATAATTCACCCCTCCACTTT
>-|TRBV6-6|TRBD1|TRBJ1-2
CASSYPKGQGNGYTF
TGTGCCAGCAGTTACCCGAAGGGACAGGGAAATGGCTACACCTTC
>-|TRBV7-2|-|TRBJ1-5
CASSLSNGVNQPQHF
TGTGCCAGCAGCTTATCGAACGGAGTCAATCAGCCCCAGCATTTT
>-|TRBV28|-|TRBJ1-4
CASSFTGPNEKLFF
TGTGCCAGCAGTTTCACAGGGCCGAATGAAAAACTGTTTTTT
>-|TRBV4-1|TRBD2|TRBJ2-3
CASSQASGGIDTQYF
TGCGCCAGCAGCCAAGCTAGCGGGGGGATAGATACGCAGTATTTT
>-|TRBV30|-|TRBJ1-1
CAWRGGAPSGTEAFF
TGTGCCTGGAGGGGGGGGGCCCCCAGTGGCACTGAAGCTTTCTTT
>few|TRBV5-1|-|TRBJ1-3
CASSLVEVNAGNTIYF
TGCGCCAGCAGCTTGGTCGAGGTAAATGCTGGAAACACCATATATTTT
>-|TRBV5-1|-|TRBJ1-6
CASSSFDSPLHF
TGCGCCAGCAGCTCCTTCGATTCACCCCTCCACTTT
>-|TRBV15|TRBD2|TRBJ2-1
CATSRDASGGFNEQFF
TGTGCCACCAGCAGAGATGCTAGCGGGGGGTTCAATGAGCAGTTCTTC
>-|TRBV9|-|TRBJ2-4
CASSVGGGAGNIQYF
TGTGCCAGCAGCGTAGGTGGGGGGGCGGGAAACATTCAGTACTTC
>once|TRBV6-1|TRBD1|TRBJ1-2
CASSRDSNYGYTF
TGTGCCAGCAGTAGGGACAGTAACTATGGCTACACCTTC
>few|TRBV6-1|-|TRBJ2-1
CASSEASAGHNEQFF
TGTGCCAGCAGTGAAGCGTCGGCAGGGCACAATGAGCAGTTCTTC
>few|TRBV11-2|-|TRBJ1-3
CASSYNSGNTIYF
TGTGCCAGCAGTTATAACAGCGGAAACACCATATATTTT
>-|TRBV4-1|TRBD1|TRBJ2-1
CASSQGTGTYNEQFF
TGCGCCAGCAGCCAAGGGACAGGGACCTACAATGAGCAGTTCTTC
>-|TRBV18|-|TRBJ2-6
CASSPSNPRASSGANVLTF
TGTGCCAGCTCACCATCAAATCCCAGGGCCAGCTCTGGGGCCAACGTCCTGACTTTC
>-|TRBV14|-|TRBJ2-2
CASSQYRESTGELFF
TGTGCCAGCAGCCAATACAGGGAATCCACCGGGGAGCTGTTTTTT
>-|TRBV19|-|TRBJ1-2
CASTELGGVNYGYTF
TGTGCCAGTACGGAGCTTGGGGGGGTTAACTATGGCTACACCTTC
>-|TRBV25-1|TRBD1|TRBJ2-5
CASSETGVEETQYF
TGTGCCAGCAGTGAAACAGGGGTGGAAGAGACCCAGTACTTC